This note documents a single TCR beta chain sequence. The antigen it binds to is not known. Base qualities are missing; no much larger clone stands one base away. The trial excluded patients who had a history of autoimmune disease or who were on systemic immunosuppression. Peripheral blood for TCR sequencing was collected from all dose cohorts at baseline, on cycle 4 day 1, and on cycle 7 day 1. The samples were taken from a phase I, first-in-human, multicenter, open-label dose-escalation trial of ivuxolimab. The trial enrolled adults with locally advanced or metastatic head and neck squamous cell, hepatocellular, melanoma or renal cell carcinoma. CD4+ and CD8+ T cells were sorted separately from peripheral blood before TCR sequencing. The CDR3 runs 15 residues from the cysteine to the phenylalanine. Only the CDR3 DNA is retained, 45 bases long and in frame from the first base. V sheds 4 bases and J sheds 8 bases, leaving 18 bases between their ends. In the germline V gene, CDR1 corresponds to MGHDK and CDR2 to SYGVNS.

To sequence the TCRbeta CDR3 region, genomic DNA was isolated from the sorted cells. TCRbeta CDR3 regions were sequenced using the immunoSEQ Assay. TCRdb provides this immuneACCESS table in a form limited to in-frame rearrangements. Some clones are lacking; in checked studies, under half of them reflect an unresolved V gene, and why the rest are absent is not known. The sample table contains 65,000 or so clones; only one count was recorded for about 85% of them. The ten biggest clones cover 3.7% of the sample. The data were taken from a study of OX40 agonist ivuxolimab in advanced cancers. Concerning the study at large: The costimulatory receptor OX40 (CD134) was targeted by ivuxolimab, a fully human IgG2 agonistic monoclonal antibody. Three dose-escalation patients achieved partial responses, one with hepatocellular carcinoma and two with cutaneous melanoma. Prior anti-PD-1, anti-PD-L1 or anti-CTLA-4 therapy was permitted, and roughly two fifths of dose-escalation patients had received checkpoint inhibitors. Of the 50 to 55 dose-escalation patients, hepatocellular carcinoma was present in roughly 19, melanoma in roughly 15, renal cell carcinoma in 9 and head and neck cancer in 9. Intravenous ivuxolimab was administered to patients every 2 weeks at six dose levels: 0.01, 0.1, 0.3, 1.5, 3 and 10 mg/kg. The paper covers the monotherapy dose-escalation part of the phase I ivuxolimab trial, which included N of about 56 patients. The point of sequencing TCRbeta in the periphery was to test whether ivuxolimab changed TCR sequence diversity and drove clonal T-cell expansion. In the dose-escalation cohort, approximately 80% of patients were male, and the mean age was approximately 60 years with a range of roughly 23 to 79.

Here is what the overall study found, with its caveats: After ivuxolimab, CD8+ T cells had more expanded clones than CD4+ T cells on average. The antigen specificity of the clonally expanded peripheral T cells was not determined. In the 0.1-3.0 mg/kg groups, partial responders had among the lowest normalized peripheral clonal expansion, particularly in CD8+ T cells. Low levels of normalized T-cell clonal expansion were also seen in some patients who did not respond. At doses from 0.1 to 3.0 mg/kg, clonal expansion was seen in both CD4+ and CD8+ blood T cells between baseline and week 6.

This material consisted of CD4+ or CD8+ T cells sorted from blood, taken in a trial of the OX40 agonist ivuxolimab. The sequence was obtained from an adult with an advanced solid tumor such as melanoma, head and neck, liver or kidney cancer. The rearrangement combines TRBV25-1 with TRBJ2-1; the D segment might be TRBD1 or TRBD2, since each matches 5 bases. The CDR3 reads as follows: CASSVALSGGDEQFF. In nucleotide form, the sequence is TGTGCCAGCAGTGTGGCCCTCTCTGGGGGAGATGAGCAGTTCTTC.